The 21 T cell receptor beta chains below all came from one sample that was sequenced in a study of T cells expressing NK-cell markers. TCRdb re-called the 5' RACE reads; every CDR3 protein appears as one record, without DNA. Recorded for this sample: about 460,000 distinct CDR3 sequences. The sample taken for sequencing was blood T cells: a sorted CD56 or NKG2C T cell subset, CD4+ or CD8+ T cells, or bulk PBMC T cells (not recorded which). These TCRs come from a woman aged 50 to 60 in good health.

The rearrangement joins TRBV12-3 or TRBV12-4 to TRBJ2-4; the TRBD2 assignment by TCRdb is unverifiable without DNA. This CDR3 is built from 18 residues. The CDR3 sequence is CASSFQRVWDLAKNIQYF.

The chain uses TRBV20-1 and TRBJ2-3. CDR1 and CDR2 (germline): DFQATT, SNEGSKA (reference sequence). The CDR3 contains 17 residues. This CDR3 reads CSARDPLTHGSTDTQYF.

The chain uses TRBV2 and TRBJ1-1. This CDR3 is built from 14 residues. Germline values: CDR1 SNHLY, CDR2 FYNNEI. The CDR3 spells CASSVSGMNTEAFF.

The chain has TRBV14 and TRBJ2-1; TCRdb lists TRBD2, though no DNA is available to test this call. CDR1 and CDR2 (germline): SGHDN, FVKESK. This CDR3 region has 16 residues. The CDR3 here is CASSQGLVPSYNEQFF.

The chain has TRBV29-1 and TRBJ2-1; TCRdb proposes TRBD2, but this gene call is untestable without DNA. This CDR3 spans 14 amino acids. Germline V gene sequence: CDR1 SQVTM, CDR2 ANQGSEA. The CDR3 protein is CSAIAGGIAGEQFF.

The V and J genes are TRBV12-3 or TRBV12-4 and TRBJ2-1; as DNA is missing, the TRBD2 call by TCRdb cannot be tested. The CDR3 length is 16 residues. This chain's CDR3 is CASSLASTSDGHEQFF.

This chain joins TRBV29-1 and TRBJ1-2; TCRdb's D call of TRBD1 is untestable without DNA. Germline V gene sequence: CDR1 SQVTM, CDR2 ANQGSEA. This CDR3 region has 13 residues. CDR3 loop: CSVVQPGAYGYTF.

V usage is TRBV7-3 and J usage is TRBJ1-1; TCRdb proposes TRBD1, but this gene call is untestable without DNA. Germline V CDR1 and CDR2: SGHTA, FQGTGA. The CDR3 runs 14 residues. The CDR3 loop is CASRMGLRNTEAFF.

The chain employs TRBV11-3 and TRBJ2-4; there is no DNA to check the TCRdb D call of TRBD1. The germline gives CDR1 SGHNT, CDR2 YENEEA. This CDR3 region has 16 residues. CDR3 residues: CASSPDRALAKNIQYF.

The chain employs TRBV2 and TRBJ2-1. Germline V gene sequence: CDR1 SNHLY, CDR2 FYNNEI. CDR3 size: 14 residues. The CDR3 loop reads CASSERRSPNEQFF.

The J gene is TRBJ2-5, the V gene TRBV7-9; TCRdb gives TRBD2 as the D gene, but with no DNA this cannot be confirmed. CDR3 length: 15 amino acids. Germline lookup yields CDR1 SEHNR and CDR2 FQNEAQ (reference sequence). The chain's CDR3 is CASSSSGGGQETQYF. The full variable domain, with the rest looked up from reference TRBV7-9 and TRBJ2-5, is DTGVSQNPRHKITKRGQNVTFRCDPISEHNRLYWYRQTLGQGPEFLTYFQNEAQLEKSRLLSDRFSAERPKGSFSTLEIQRTEQGDSAMYLCASSSSGGGQETQYFGPGTRLLVL.

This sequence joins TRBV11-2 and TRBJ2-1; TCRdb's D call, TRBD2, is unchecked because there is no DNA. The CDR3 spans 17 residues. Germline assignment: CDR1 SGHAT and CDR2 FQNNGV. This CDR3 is CASSRPRIRGHYNEQFF.

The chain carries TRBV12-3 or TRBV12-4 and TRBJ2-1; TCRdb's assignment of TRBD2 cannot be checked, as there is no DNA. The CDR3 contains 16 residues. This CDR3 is CASRGTRASSYNEQFF.

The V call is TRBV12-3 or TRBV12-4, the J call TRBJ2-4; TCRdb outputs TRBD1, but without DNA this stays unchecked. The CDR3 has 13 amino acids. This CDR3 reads CASAGHAKNIQYF.

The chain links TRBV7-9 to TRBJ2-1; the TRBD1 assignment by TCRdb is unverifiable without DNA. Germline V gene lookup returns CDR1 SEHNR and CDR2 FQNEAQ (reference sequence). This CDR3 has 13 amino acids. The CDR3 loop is CASSLVGRVEQFF.

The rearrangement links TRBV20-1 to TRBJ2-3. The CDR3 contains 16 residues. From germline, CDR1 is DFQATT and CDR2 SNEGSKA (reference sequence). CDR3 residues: CSARPAGRDITDTQYF.

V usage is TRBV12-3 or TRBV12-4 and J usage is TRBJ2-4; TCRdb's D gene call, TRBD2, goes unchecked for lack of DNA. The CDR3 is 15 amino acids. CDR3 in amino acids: CASSMGGRPKNIQYF.

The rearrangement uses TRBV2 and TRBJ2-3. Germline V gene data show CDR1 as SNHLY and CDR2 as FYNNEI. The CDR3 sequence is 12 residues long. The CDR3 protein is CASSPKRYTQYF.

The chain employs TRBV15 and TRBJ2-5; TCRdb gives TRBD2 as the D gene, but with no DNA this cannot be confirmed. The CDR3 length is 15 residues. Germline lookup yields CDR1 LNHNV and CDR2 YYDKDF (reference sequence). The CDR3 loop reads CATSRGGGNEETQYF.

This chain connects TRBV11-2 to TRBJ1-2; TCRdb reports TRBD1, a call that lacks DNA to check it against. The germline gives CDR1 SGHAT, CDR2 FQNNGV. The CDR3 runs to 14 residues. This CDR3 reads CASSAGTGGHGYTF.

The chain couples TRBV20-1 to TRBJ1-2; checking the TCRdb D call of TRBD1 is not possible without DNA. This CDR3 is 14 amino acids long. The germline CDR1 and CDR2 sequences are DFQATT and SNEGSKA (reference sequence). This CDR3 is CSASLGQGSYGYTF.